This T cell receptor (beta chain) was sequenced for a study of tumor and adjacent non-tumor tissue in lung cancer. Study-wide background: Patients comprised about a dozen adenocarcinoma, a couple of squamous cell carcinoma and 1 small cell lung cancer. Samples averaged around 3.9 million productive TCRbeta reads each.

A modified ARM-PCR protocol with three rounds of nested PCR amplified TCRbeta. TCRdb re-derived calls from the multiplex PCR reads in MiXCR, one entry per CDR3 protein. Among more than 90,000 distinct CDR3 sequences, less than 75% were seen once, and the ten largest hold around 18%. CDR1 SGHAT and CDR2 FQDESV come from the germline V gene (reference sequence). The CDR3 has 15 residues. RNA was extracted from bulk tissue without any cell sorting. In regard to this clonotype: The junction departs from germline at one end; a sequencing error may be responsible.

Sequencing was done on a sample of lung tumor tissue. V gene TRBV11-1 combines with J gene TRBJ2-1; D is ambiguous. The clonotype was recovered from a man aged 55 to 70 with non-small cell lung cancer. CDR3 sequence reads: CASSLGLVTENEQFF. CDR3 nucleotides: TGTGCCAGTAGCTTAGGCCTCGTCACGGAGAATGAGCAGTTCTTC.